These 21 T cell receptor beta chains were all obtained from the same sample, sequenced in a study of long-term antiretroviral therapy in people with HIV (dated by TCRdb to between 2021 and 2024). The immunoSEQ hsTCRB v3.0 assay was used at survey level resolution to sequence the TRB variable region. Not all clones reach the TCRdb copy of this immuneACCESS table, which keeps in-frame sequences only. Checked studies attribute under half of the gap to unresolved V genes and leave the rest unexplained. The sample table lists approximately 17,000 clones, about 81% of them with a count of one. The ten largest clones take up around an eighth of the sample. Sequenced here: unsorted PBMCs, sampled 3.2 years after starting antiretroviral therapy. These receptors came from a woman in her 40s with HIV.

The chain links TRBV7-2 to TRBJ2-7; TRBD2 aligns across 11 bases. The CDR3 sequence is 15 residues long. Germline CDR1 is SGHTA and CDR2 is FQGNSA. V trimming: 4 bases; J trimming: 3 bases; junction bases outside the gene matches: 5. As DNA, the CDR3 is TGTGCCAGCAGCTCGGGACTAGCGGACTTCTACGAGCAGTACTTC. The encoded protein is CASSSGLADFYEQYF.

V is TRBV10-2 and J is TRBJ2-7; TRBD1 might be the D (5 bases). Per the germline V gene, CDR1 is WSHSY and CDR2 is SAAADI. The CDR3 has 16 residues. V gave up 4 bases and J gave up 4 bases, with 20 bases separating them. For the CDR3, the DNA is TGCGCCAGCAGTGGACAGAAACAATATCCAGTTTACGAGCAGTACTTC. Amino acid sequence: CASSGQKQYPVYEQYF.

The rearrangement joins TRBV6-1 to TRBJ1-3; no definite D call. V was trimmed by 0 bases and J by 8 bases, leaving 8 bases between them. The CDR3 sequence is 13 residues long. The germline CDR1 and CDR2 sequences are MNHNS and SASEGT. The CDR3 coding sequence is TGTGCCAGCAGTGAAGCTCGGGGTCACACCATATATTTT. Protein sequence: CASSEARGHTIYF.

The chain recombines TRBV30 with TRBJ2-1; D possibly corresponds to TRBD2 (6 bases). Germline CDR1 reads GTSNPN; CDR2 reads SVGIG (reference sequence). Trimming removed 0 bases from V and 4 bases from J, with 16 bases in between. This CDR3 contains 16 residues. The CDR3 coding sequence is TGTGCCTGGAGTGTACGGGCAGCGGGCAAGTACAATGAGCAGTTCTTC. The encoded protein is CAWSVRAAGKYNEQFF.

This rearrangement joins TRBV5-1 to TRBJ1-2; D call uncertain. V lost 4 bases to trimming and J lost 1 base, with 11 bases between them. This CDR3 is 14 amino acids long. Germline assignment: CDR1 SGHRS and CDR2 YFSETQ. The CDR3 loop is CASSPGRDNYGYTF. The CDR3 DNA sequence: TGCGCCAGCAGCCCCGGACGGGATAACTATGGCTACACCTTC.

The chain couples TRBV11-2 to TRBJ1-1; the D gene is possibly TRBD1 (5 bases). The V gene lost 5 bases and the J gene lost 3 bases, with 13 bases spanning the gap. The CDR3 contains 14 residues. Germline CDR1 and CDR2: SGHAT and FQNNGV. Here the CDR3 reads CASSPRLGHTEAFF. The CDR3 DNA is TGTGCCAGCAGCCCCAGACTGGGACACACTGAAGCTTTCTTT.

V is TRBV5-5 and J is TRBJ1-2; no definite D call. CDR1 SGHKS and CDR2 YYEKEE come from the germline V gene (reference sequence). This CDR3 comprises 13 residues. V was shortened by 0 bases and J by 4 bases, with 7 bases between the two germline ends. The CDR3: CASSLESGYGYTF. The DNA for the CDR3 is TGTGCCAGCAGCTTGGAGTCAGGCTATGGCTACACCTTC.

V is TRBV2 and J is TRBJ2-2; D possibly uses TRBD1 or TRBD2 (5 bases each). The CDR3 loop spans 17 amino acids. CDR1 is SNHLY and CDR2 is FYNNEI in the germline V gene. The ends were cut back, 4 bases at V and 4 bases at J, with 19 bases in the middle. The CDR3 DNA follows: TGTGCCAGCAGTGGAGGGGCGACCTCTGAGATCACCGGGGAGCTGTTTTTT. Translating gives CASSGGATSEITGELFF.

The rearrangement uses TRBV14 and TRBJ2-5, with 14 positions matching TRBD2. Germline CDR1 is SGHDN and CDR2 is FVKESK. V shed 1 base, J shed 2 bases, and the junction held 0 bases outside the gene matches. The CDR3 consists of 16 residues. The CDR3 DNA reads TGTGCCAGCAGCCAAGGGACTAGCGGGGGGCAAGAGACCCAGTACTTC. Its protein is CASSQGTSGGQETQYF.

J is TRBJ1-1 and V is TRBV6-5; maybe TRBD1 (5 bases). CDR1 is MNHEY and CDR2 is SVGAGI in the germline V gene. V was trimmed by 0 bases and J by 4 bases, leaving 12 bases between them. The CDR3 runs to 15 residues. CDR3 in amino acids: CASSYSVGVRTEAFF. DNA for the CDR3: TGTGCCAGCAGTTACTCGGTAGGGGTACGCACTGAAGCTTTCTTT.

The V call is TRBV6-5, the J call TRBJ1-1; TRBD1 agrees at 10 bases. Germline V gives CDR1 MNHEY, CDR2 SVGAGI. The CDR3 sequence is 15 residues long. V lost 6 bases and J lost 3; bases outside the gene matches: 7. This chain's CDR3 is CASSTQGQGYTEAFF. The DNA of the CDR3 is TGTGCCAGCAGCACCCAGGGACAGGGGTACACTGAAGCTTTCTTT.

The V gene is TRBV6-1, the J gene TRBJ1-5, with D hard to call. Trimming stripped 2 bases from V and 4 bases from J, with 15 bases between. Looked up from germline, CDR1 is MNHNS and CDR2 is SASEGT. The CDR3 has 16 amino acids. The CDR3 protein is CASSEMGDMSNQPQHF. The CDR3 DNA reads TGTGCCAGCAGTGAAATGGGTGACATGAGTAATCAGCCCCAGCATTTT.

The rearrangement links TRBV5-1 to TRBJ2-7, with unresolved D. Looked up from germline, CDR1 is SGHRS and CDR2 is YFSETQ. CDR3 length equals 13 residues. V was trimmed by 0 bases and J by 1 base, leaving 5 bases between them. The chain's CDR3 is CASSLEDSYEQYF. The CDR3 nucleotides are TGCGCCAGCAGCTTGGAGGATTCCTACGAGCAGTACTTC.

This chain joins TRBV5-1 and TRBJ1-2, with a possible D match to TRBD1 (5 bases). V was clipped by 0 bases and J by 7 bases, with 22 bases between them. Germline lookup yields CDR1 SGHRS and CDR2 YFSETQ. CDR3 length equals 17 residues. The CDR3 region is CASSLDGGEPLSGGYTF. Here the CDR3 DNA reads TGCGCCAGCAGCTTGGATGGGGGGGAGCCTCTGTCGGGTGGCTACACCTTC.

The CDR3 region is CASNRDAGANVLTF. The CDR3 DNA follows: TGTGCCAGCAATAGAGACGCTGGGGCCAACGTCCTGACTTTC. The rearrangement joins TRBV2 to TRBJ2-6, with D hard to call. The CDR3 spans 14 residues. The germline V gene encodes CDR1 SNHLY and CDR2 FYNNEI. With 7 bases removed from V and 2 bases from J, the gap between germline ends came to 9 bases.

The genes are TRBV6-1 and TRBJ1-2; 9 nucleotides agree with TRBD1. CDR1 and CDR2 from the germline V gene are MNHNS and SASEGT. V lost 0 bases and J lost 8; bases outside the gene matches: 7. The CDR3 has 15 amino acids. The CDR3 region is CASSEATGGLGGYTF. The CDR3 DNA is TGTGCCAGCAGTGAAGCGACAGGGGGTCTAGGAGGCTACACCTTC.

V and J are TRBV2 and TRBJ2-3; D may be TRBD2 (6 bases). Trimming removed 5 bases at V and 0 bases at J, with 9 bases between. There are 14 residues in the CDR3. Germline lookup yields CDR1 SNHLY and CDR2 FYNNEI. In DNA form, the CDR3 reads TGTGCCAGCAGTTTCGGGACTAGCACAGATACGCAGTATTTT. It translates to CASSFGTSTDTQYF.

This sequence joins TRBV7-9 and TRBJ1-3; TRBD1 matches at 7 bases. The CDR3 loop spans 14 amino acids. In germline, CDR1 is SEHNR, CDR2 FQNEAQ (reference sequence). V dropped 8 bases and J dropped 0; count of bases not matched to a gene: 4. The CDR3 coding sequence is TGTGCCAGCGCACAGGGGAGCTCTGGAAACACCATATATTTT. As protein: CASAQGSSGNTIYF.

The chain carries TRBV2 and TRBJ1-2, with 9 bases identical to TRBD1. This CDR3 has 13 amino acids. Trimming removed 5 bases from V and 7 bases from J; junction bases left unmatched: 5. Germline loops: CDR1 SNHLY, CDR2 FYNNEI. CDR3 sequence: CASSTQGAGGYTF. The CDR3 DNA reads as TGTGCCAGCAGTACACAGGGGGCAGGTGGCTACACCTTC.

The chain carries TRBV13 and TRBJ1-1; D is unclear. V was shortened by 5 bases and J by 0 bases, with 7 bases between the two germline ends. Germline CDR1 is PRHDT and CDR2 is FYEKMQ (reference sequence). The CDR3 runs to 13 residues. CDR3 sequence: CASSRNLNTEAFF. The CDR3 region has the DNA TGTGCCAGCAGCCGGAATTTGAACACTGAAGCTTTCTTT.

In DNA, the CDR3 is TGTGCCAGCAGCTTAGGACAGGGCGGCACCGGGGAGCTGTTTTTT. Translation gives CASSLGQGGTGELFF. The genes are TRBV7-3 and TRBJ2-2; 8 positions match TRBD1. After removal of 2 bases from V and 4 bases from J, the junction contained 3 bases not matched to a gene. This CDR3 has 15 amino acids. Germline CDR1 SGHTA, CDR2 FQGTGA.